This T cell receptor beta chain was observed in a study of CD8+CD57+ T cells in acquired aplastic anemia. For the study at large: When averaged, DNA from sorted CD4+ and CD8+ cells came to about 3 ug. Study findings and constraints: Simpson's diversity of CD8+ cells was not significantly different in patients compared with controls. A set of 25 to 30 CD8+ CDR3 sequences was shared between patients and controls, and these sequences appeared highly expressed in patients.

With respect to this clonotype: Its antigen is not identified.

Template material for TCR beta VDJ and CDR3 profiling consisted of genomic DNA. TCRdb itself ran the reads through MiXCR, one entry per CDR3 protein. The sample has approximately 170,000 distinct CDR3 sequences; roughly half are singletons. Patients who underwent sequencing had shown CD8+CD57+ cell expansion by flow cytometry. Patients were treatment-naive when blood was sampled. V lost 10 bases, J lost 4 bases, and 10 bases stayed unmatched. CDR3 length equals 16 residues. CDR1 and CDR2 from the germline V gene are SNHLY and FYNNEI. Sequencing was carried out using sorted CD4+, CD8+, or CD8+CD57+ T cells (not recorded which) from PBMCs. The clonotype originates from a human donor with aplastic anemia. The rearrangement links TRBV2 to TRBJ2-1; 13 bases align to TRBD2. CDR3: CAKRLAGGRGYNEQFF. The DNA of the CDR3 is TGTGCCAAAAGACTAGCGGGAGGACGGGGATACAATGAGCAGTTCTTC.